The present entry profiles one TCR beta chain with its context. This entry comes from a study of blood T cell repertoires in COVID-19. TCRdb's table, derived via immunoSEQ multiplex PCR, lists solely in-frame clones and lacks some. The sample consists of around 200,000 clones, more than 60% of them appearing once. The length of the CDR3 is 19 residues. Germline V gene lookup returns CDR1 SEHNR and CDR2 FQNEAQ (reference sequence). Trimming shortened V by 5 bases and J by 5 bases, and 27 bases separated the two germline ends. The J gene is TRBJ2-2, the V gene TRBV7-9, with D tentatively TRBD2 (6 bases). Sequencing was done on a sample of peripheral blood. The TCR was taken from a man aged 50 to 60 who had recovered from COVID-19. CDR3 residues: CASSPRLGPPYRGTGELFF. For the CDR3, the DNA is TGTGCCAGCAGCCCACGTCTTGGCCCTCCTTACCGGGGGACCGGGGAGCTGTTTTTT.